This T cell receptor beta chain was profiled in a study of blood T cell repertoires in COVID-19 (dated by TCRdb to 2018 to 2020). For the study in its entirety: The collaborator samples originated in the United States, Italy and Spain and spanned the acute and convalescent phases of COVID-19. Deeply sampled blood TCRbeta repertoires from subjects exposed to, actively infected with, or recovered from COVID-19 were included in the dataset. The material from the prospective study consisted of cDNA or gDNA derived from T cells, B-cell-depleted T cells, or PBMCs. The sample metadata nearly always contained a de-identified subject ID, COVID-19 status, age in years and sex. Where HLA class I and class II types were available, the types were taken from metadata supplied by the sample provider, not from assay-based typing. Samples came from the ongoing ImmuneRACE study (first 160 participants) plus 1,254 subjects from 6 global collaborators. A freely available public database, intended as a resource for researchers studying the immune response to SARS-CoV-2, is where the repertoires were released. What the work shows at the level of the full study, not this receptor alone: The quantity of clinical and demographic metadata differed by source and by participant and was supplied without curation.

Including cysteine and phenylalanine, the CDR3 has 15 amino acids. The sequence is cut down to CDR3 DNA, 45 bases in frame from base 1. The germline V gene encodes CDR1 SGHNT and CDR2 YYREEE (reference sequence). Deletion took 7 bases off V and 2 bases off J, with a span of 18 bases between the germline ends. On this clone: Its specific antigen is unknown. Base qualities are missing; no much larger clone stands one base away.

TCRbeta CDR3 regions were amplified from genomic DNA using the immunoSEQ Assay, a bias-controlled multiplex PCR. On the authors' methods: The number of nucleated cells in each sample was estimated from the amplification of reference gene primers within the assay. To quantify the absolute abundance of each unique TCRbeta CDR3 rearrangement, sequence reads were collapsed and filtered. For each sample, productive Simpson clonality was calculated by taking the square root of Simpson's diversity index across productive rearrangements. The source is immuneACCESS, and TCRdb retained only in-frame sequences with V and J called. Part of the clones is not carried over; for the studies checked, unresolved V genes explain less than half of this, and the remainder is unexplained. D and trimming come from the DNA, and the V and J calls and clone size come from that table. Within this sample are some 250,000 clones, with about 91% of them counted one time only. Of the sample, 1.2% is held by the ten largest clones.

Enrolling through a virtual design, the prospective study's participants ranged in age from roughly 18 to 90 years and lived across roughly 23 United States geographic areas. Cohort assignment in the prospective study relied on participant-reported clinical history from a screening survey and a study questionnaire. In the prospective study, whole blood, serum and a nasopharyngeal or oropharyngeal swab were collected from each participant by mobile phlebotomists. Over a roughly 2-month period, participants in the prospective study had the option of providing additional blood draws and questionnaires. Prospective study blood samples were shipped either frozen or at room temperature before DNA extraction.

This sequence uses TRBV5-4 and TRBJ1-2; the D segment could be TRBD1, given 6 matching bases. What was sequenced was PBMCs or T cells enriched from blood (not recorded which). The TCR originated in a human donor in a cohort exposed to, infected with or recovered from COVID-19 (not recorded which). The donor label of this sample is uncertain. The CDR3 here reads CASGPGHQLNYGYTF. The nucleotides read TGTGCCAGCGGACCGGGACACCAGCTAAACTATGGCTACACCTTC. The reference TRBV5-4 and TRBJ1-2 proteins fill in what lies around the CDR3, so the full variable domain reads ETGVTQSPTHLIKTRGQQVTLRCSSQSGHNTVSWYQQALGQGPQFIFQYYREEENGRGNFPPRFSGLQFPNYSSELNVNALELDDSALYLCASGPGHQLNYGYTFGSGTRLTVV.